The clone carrying this T cell receptor beta chain was seen only once. The antigen is unknown. The V end was cut by 2 bases, the J end by 0 bases, with 5 bases between. This CDR3 contains 14 residues. Germline CDR1 is SGHTS and CDR2 is YDEGEE. The data were taken from a study of Ad26.COV2.S vaccination and SARS-CoV-2 variants. About the study: The Ad26.COV2.S arm of the COV1001 trial was where the donor was placed. Study-level findings and limits: The TCR breadth and depth analyses may have produced an underestimate of total T cell responses. The authors reported substantial breadth in spike-specific CD8+ and CD4+ T cell responses after vaccination.

Data came from immunoSEQ multiplex PCR; TCRdb stores just in-frame clones and leaves some out. The sample yields about 280,000 clones, around 87% seen once. The treatment is: approximately 18 received Ad26.COV2.S at low or high dose, single or two shots; about 5 received placebo; per-sample allocation not given. On day 63 after the first injection, vaccine and placebo recipients gave samples. Vaccine was an Ad26 vector expressing Wuhan-strain SARS-CoV-2 spike. The V gene is TRBV5-8, the J gene TRBJ2-2; D ambiguous. The input for sequencing was peripheral blood, taken in a trial of Ad26.COV2.S vaccine versus placebo. The source of this sequence is a person aged 18-60 years who received the Ad26.COV2.S COVID-19 vaccine or a placebo. In nucleotides, the CDR3 is TGTGCCAGCAGCTTTTTCCCGAACACCGGGGAGCTGTTTTTT. This translates into CASSFFPNTGELFF.